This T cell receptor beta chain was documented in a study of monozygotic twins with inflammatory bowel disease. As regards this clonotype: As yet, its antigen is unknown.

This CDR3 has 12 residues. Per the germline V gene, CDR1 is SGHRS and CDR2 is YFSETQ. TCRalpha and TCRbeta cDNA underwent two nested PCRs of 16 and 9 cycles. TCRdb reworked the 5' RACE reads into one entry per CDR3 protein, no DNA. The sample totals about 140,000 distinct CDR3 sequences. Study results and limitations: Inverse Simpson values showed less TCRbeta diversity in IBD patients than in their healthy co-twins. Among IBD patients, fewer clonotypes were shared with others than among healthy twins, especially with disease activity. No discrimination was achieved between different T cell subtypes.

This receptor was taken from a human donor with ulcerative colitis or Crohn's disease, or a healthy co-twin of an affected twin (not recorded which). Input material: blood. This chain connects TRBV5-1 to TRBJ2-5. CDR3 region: CASSLRVETQYF.